A selection of T cell receptor beta chains follows, all from one sample in a study of CD8+CD57+ T cells in acquired aplastic anemia. TCRdb itself ran the reads through MiXCR, one entry per CDR3 protein. This repertoire shows 75,000 to 100,000 distinct CDR3 sequences, around two thirds found once; its top ten account for less than 75%. Sequencing was done on a sample of sorted CD4+, CD8+, or CD8+CD57+ T cells (not recorded which) from PBMCs. These receptor sequences come from a human donor with aplastic anemia. CDR3s include the opening cysteine and the closing phenylalanine or tryptophan. D genes are given only for firm matches. A clone size is listed for some rows: how often the clone was seen (once, few, many), or a class if it is expanded.

NA	TRBJ1-2	NA	TRBV20-1	TGCAGTGCTAGTCCCCAGAACTACAGGGATTATGGCTACACCTTC	CSASPQNYRDYGYTF
NA	TRBJ2-7	NA	TRBV7-9	TGTGCCAGCAGCGTCGGGACCTTCTACGAGCAGTACTTC	CASSVGTFYEQYF
many	TRBJ2-3	TRBD2	TRBV11-1	TGTGCCAGCAGCCCACCGGGACTAGCGGGGGGCTACAGCACAGATACGCAGTATTTT	CASSPPGLAGGYSTDTQYF
NA	TRBJ2-7	TRBD1	TRBV9	TGTGCCAGCAGCGTAGCGTGGACAGGGAGTAGGGACGAGCAGTACTTC	CASSVAWTGSRDEQYF
NA	TRBJ1-1	NA	TRBV20-1	TGCAGTGCTAGTCTGAGGGACCTCCTCTCTGGCACTGAAGCTTTCTTT	CSASLRDLLSGTEAFF
NA	TRBJ1-5	TRBD1	TRBV19	TGTGCCAGTAGTCCCTTGACAGGGGGGAATCAGCCCCAGCATTTT	CASSPLTGGNQPQHF
NA	TRBJ2-7	TRBD1	TRBV5-1	TGCGCCAGCAGCTTGAAGGGGGCAGGCAGCGAGCAGTACTTC	CASSLKGAGSEQYF
NA	TRBJ2-7	NA	TRBV20-1	TGCAGTGCTAGAGATCCCGGCAGGGGAACCTACGAGCAGTACTTC	CSARDPGRGTYEQYF
few	TRBJ2-7	NA	TRBV11-1	TGTGCCAGCAGCTTGAGGGGGTACGAGCAGTACTTC	CASSLRGYEQYF
NA	TRBJ1-6	NA	TRBV27	TGTGCCAGCAGTTTGGAGGTCGGTTCACCCCTCCACTTT	CASSLEVGSPLHF
NA	TRBJ2-1	TRBD2	TRBV10-1	TGCGCCAGCGCCGGGACTAGCGGGTCCTACAATGAGCAGTTCTTC	CASAGTSGSYNEQFF
many	TRBJ2-7	NA	TRBV9	TGTGCCAGCAGCCCCCGGACAGAAGGATACGAGCAGTACTTC	CASSPRTEGYEQYF
NA	TRBJ2-5	NA	TRBV7-9	TGTGCCAGCAGCCAACGCGGGCAGACCCAGTACTTC	CASSQRGQTQYF
NA	TRBJ2-7	TRBD2	TRBV9	TGTGCCAGCAGCGTAGAAGGCGGGAGGCCGCCGGGGGAGCAGTACTTC	CASSVEGGRPPGEQYF
NA	TRBJ2-7	TRBD2	TRBV2	TGTGCCAGCAGTGAAGCGTGGGCGGGGGAGTTCCAAGATGAGCAGTACTTC	CASSEAWAGEFQDEQYF
NA	TRBJ1-1	NA	TRBV19	TGTGCCAGTAGTATAGCGCGGGTGGGCACTGAAGCTTTCTTT	CASSIARVGTEAFF
NA	TRBJ1-1	NA	TRBV24-1	TGTGCCACCAGTGATTTGGCGGATTCTATGAACACTGAAGCTTTCTTT	CATSDLADSMNTEAFF
NA	TRBJ1-2	TRBD1	TRBV19	TGTGCCAGTAGTATATGGCAGGGGGATGGCTACACCTTC	CASSIWQGDGYTF
few	TRBJ1-1	NA	TRBV25-1	TGTGCCAGCAGTGCTCGGGGGCCGGTGAACACTGAAGCTTTCTTT	CASSARGPVNTEAFF
few	TRBJ1-2	NA	TRBV13	TGTGCCAGCAGCACACAGGGTCATGGCTATGGCTACACCTTC	CASSTQGHGYGYTF
NA	TRBJ1-2	NA	TRBV29-1	TGCAGCGTTGATCCCCCGGGGAGCTATGGCTACACCTTC	CSVDPPGSYGYTF
NA	TRBJ1-1	NA	TRBV19	TGTGCCAGTAGTATAGATCGGGGTCACACTGAAGCTTTCTTT	CASSIDRGHTEAFF
NA	TRBJ2-1	TRBD2	TRBV20-1	TGCAGTGCTAATTTACTAGCGGGAAAGGGATCCTACAATGAGCAGTTCTTC	CSANLLAGKGSYNEQFF
few	TRBJ1-1	NA	TRBV7-7	TGTGCTAGCAGCTTAAGGGCGAACACTGAAGCTTTCTTT	CASSLRANTEAFF
NA	TRBJ2-3	NA	TRBV2	TGTGCCAGCAGTGATAACATCAGCACAGATACGCAGTATTTT	CASSDNISTDTQYF
NA	TRBJ2-1	TRBD1	TRBV10-3	TGTGCCAGCAGGACAGGGGGACTTTACAATGAGCAGTTCTTC	CASRTGGLYNEQFF
many	TRBJ2-2	NA	TRBV7-9	TGTGCCAGCAGCCCCTCAGGCTTAAACACCGGGGAGCTGTTTTTT	CASSPSGLNTGELFF
NA	TRBJ2-7	TRBD1	TRBV2	TGTGCCAGCAGTGTGGGACAGAAACGGCAATTTAATCGAGGGCAGTACTTC	CASSVGQKRQFNRGQYF
NA	TRBJ2-7	NA	TRBV7-9	TGTGCCAGCAGCTTAGGGACGACTAACGAGCAGTACTTC	CASSLGTTNEQYF
many	TRBJ1-6	NA	TRBV6-1	TGTGCCAGCAGTGACAGGGAGAATTCACCCCTCCACTTT	CASSDRENSPLHF
NA	TRBJ1-2	TRBD1	TRBV10-3	TGTGCCCCCGGTCCCGGACAGGTACCTAACTATGGCTACACCTTC	CAPGPGQVPNYGYTF
NA	TRBJ1-1	NA	TRBV7-9	TGTGCCAGCAGCTTAGGGGCCACTGAAGCTTTCTTT	CASSLGATEAFF
once	TRBJ2-3	NA	TRBV9	TGTGCCAGCAGCGTTCAGCCGGGACCCAGGGTCGATACGCAGTATTTT	CASSVQPGPRVDTQYF
NA	TRBJ2-7	NA	TRBV27	TGTGCCAGCAGTTCAGGACCCAAGTTAAGGCAGTACTTC	CASSSGPKLRQYF
NA	TRBJ1-5	TRBD1	TRBV20-1	TGCAGTGCAGGGGGCAATAGCAATCAGCCCCAGCATTTT	CSAGGNSNQPQHF
few	TRBJ2-1	NA	TRBV24-1	TGTGCCACCAGTGAAATAGGCGATGAGCAGTTCTTC	CATSEIGDEQFF
NA	TRBJ2-1	NA	TRBV27	TGTGCCAGCAGTTTATGGGGGGCTAATGAGCAGTTCTTC	CASSLWGANEQFF
NA	TRBJ2-7	TRBD1	TRBV7-2	TGTGCCAGCAGCTTATTTGCAGGGGGTTACGAGCAGTACTTC	CASSLFAGGYEQYF
NA	TRBJ2-3	NA	TRBV5-1	TGCGCCAGCAGCTGGACACCCTCGGATCGCACAGATACGCAGTATTTT	CASSWTPSDRTDTQYF
many	TRBJ2-7	TRBD2	TRBV27	TGTGCCAGCAGTCCGATTGGACTAGCAAACTACGAGCAGTACTTC	CASSPIGLANYEQYF
NA	TRBJ1-6	TRBD1	TRBV10-3	TGTGCCATCAGTGAACGTGGGACAGACAATTCACCCCTCCACTTT	CAISERGTDNSPLHF
NA	TRBJ2-3	TRBD2	TRBV20-1	TGCAGTGCTAGATCTGGACTAGCGAGCACAGATACGCAGTATTTT	CSARSGLASTDTQYF
NA	TRBJ1-5	NA	TRBV5-5	TGTGCCAGCAGCTTGGCAGGGTCGTACAATCAGCCCCAGCATTTT	CASSLAGSYNQPQHF
NA	TRBJ1-5	NA	TRBV7-9	TGTGCCAGCAGCTCCCAAGCGGGGGTCAGTCAGCCCCAGCATTTT	CASSSQAGVSQPQHF
NA	TRBJ1-4	TRBD1	TRBV29-1	TGCAGCGTGTTGACAGGGGGCGATGAAAAACTGTTTTTT	CSVLTGGDEKLFF
NA	TRBJ1-6	TRBD1	TRBV19	TGTGCCAGTAGTCCACGGACAGGGGGACGTTCACCCCTCCACTTT	CASSPRTGGRSPLHF
many	TRBJ2-5	TRBD1	TRBV7-8	TGTGCCAGCAGCTCGGTAGGACAGGGGCCTAAAGAGACCCAGTACTTC	CASSSVGQGPKETQYF
NA	TRBJ2-7	NA	TRBV7-9	TGTGCCAGCAGTGATTCTTCCTACGAGCGGTACTTC	CASSDSSYERYF
NA	TRBJ2-1	NA	TRBV15	TGTGCCACCAGCGGAGGCTTGCAGGGCTACAATGAGCAGTTCTTC	CATSGGLQGYNEQFF
NA	TRBJ2-1	TRBD2	TRBV5-6	TGTGCCAGCAGCTTGGTGGGGAGGGGCGGGTTCTTC	CASSLVGRGGFF